One and the same sample provided the 23 T cell receptor beta chains below, sequenced in a study of Ad26.COV2.S vaccination and SARS-CoV-2 variants. Repertoires were generated with immunoSEQ multiplex PCR, while TCRdb's copy carries only in-frame clones and drops some. Found here are about 350,000 clones, 85% of them singletons; the top ten hold 3% to 4%. Sample treatment: some 20 received Ad26.COV2.S at low or high dose, single or two shots; roughly five received placebo; per-sample allocation not given. Material that was analyzed had been drawn on day 63 after the first vaccine or placebo injection. This sample comprised peripheral blood, obtained in a trial of Ad26.COV2.S vaccine versus placebo. These receptors all stem from a person between 18 and 60 years old who received the Ad26.COV2.S COVID-19 vaccine or a placebo.

The chain is built from TRBV10-1 and TRBJ1-2; D is uncertain. The CDR3 consists of 12 residues. V was cut by 3 bases and J by 8 bases, with 10 bases left in between. Germline CDR1 is WNHNN and CDR2 is SYGVQD (reference sequence). The CDR3 region is CASSDGSRGYTF. In nucleotides, the CDR3 is TGCGCCAGCAGTGATGGGTCGAGGGGCTACACCTTC.

A remark on this clone: This sample also contains other DNA sequences that code for the same CDR3. The V call is TRBV9, the J call TRBJ2-7; D is tentatively TRBD1 or TRBD2 (5 bases each). The CDR3 extends over 14 amino acids. Germline CDR1 reads SGDLS; CDR2 reads YYNGEE. V lost 0 bases, J lost 1 base, and 8 bases lay in between. The DNA for the CDR3 is TGTGCCAGCAGCGTAGGGGGGTCGTCCTACGAGCAGTACTTC. It specifies CASSVGGSSYEQYF.

CDR3 bases: TGCAGCGTCCCAGGGCCCACAGATACGCAGTATTTT. It is translated as CSVPGPTDTQYF. The V call is TRBV29-1, the J call TRBJ2-3, with D possibly TRBD1 on 5 matching bases. CDR1 SQVTM and CDR2 ANQGSEA come from the germline V gene. Trimming removed 6 bases at V and 2 bases at J, with 9 bases between. The CDR3 covers 12 residues.

This chain joins TRBV7-2 and TRBJ2-5, with 7 bases identical to TRBD2. The germline V gene has CDR1 SGHTA and CDR2 FQGNSA. V trimming: 5 bases; J trimming: 4 bases; junction bases outside the gene matches: 10. The CDR3 spans 15 residues. The CDR3 nucleotides read TGTGCCAGCAGCCCCCGGGGGAGGGTCCTAGAGACCCAGTACTTC. This sequence encodes CASSPRGRVLETQYF.

This sequence joins TRBV15 and TRBJ2-3; D gene uncertain. The CDR3 spans 15 residues. The germline V and J ends were trimmed by 0 bases and 4 bases, with 11 bases remaining between them. Germline lookup yields CDR1 LNHNV and CDR2 YYDKDF (reference sequence). The CDR3 bases are TGTGCCACCAGCAGAGAATCTAGAGTCCCAGATACGCAGTATTTT. Translating it yields CATSRESRVPDTQYF.

The chain is built from TRBV24-1 and TRBJ2-7; 8 bases map to TRBD1. Germline V gene sequence: CDR1 KGHDR, CDR2 SFDVKD. There are 13 residues in the CDR3. Unmatched junction bases numbered 2, after V lost 4 bases and J lost 4 bases. The CDR3 loop reads CATSDRGLYEQYF. DNA for the CDR3: TGTGCCACCAGTGACAGGGGGCTTTACGAGCAGTACTTC.

This clone was detected once. This sequence may be a read error, since a much larger clone differs from it by one base. Other DNA sequences in the sample encode the same CDR3. CDR3 bases: TGTGCCAGCAGCCCTAGCGGGACCACTGGGGAGCTGTTTTTT. Translating gives CASSPSGTTGELFF. V usage is TRBV7-9 and J usage is TRBJ2-2; 9 positions agree with TRBD2. This CDR3 spans 14 amino acids. Germline CDR1 SEHNR, CDR2 FQNEAQ (reference sequence). J gave up 8 bases and V 5 bases, and 6 bases lay outside the gene matches.

Concerning this clone itself: Other DNA variants within this sample encode the same CDR3. This chain uses TRBV18 with TRBJ1-5, with 8 bases that match TRBD1. There are 14 residues in the CDR3. CDR1 KGHSH and CDR2 LQKENI come from the germline V gene. With 6 bases clipped from V and 1 base from J, the junction kept 2 bases outside the gene matches. The CDR3 DNA reads as TGTGCCAGCTCCCGGACAGGGAGCAATCAGCCCCAGCATTTT. It is translated as CASSRTGSNQPQHF.

The J gene is TRBJ2-7, the V gene TRBV5-1; D not resolved. The CDR3 has 14 residues. V was trimmed by 2 bases and J by 0 bases, leaving 9 bases between them. Germline assignment: CDR1 SGHRS and CDR2 YFSETQ. For the CDR3, the DNA is TGCGCCAGCAGCTTTGGTCACGCCTCCTACGAGCAGTACTTC. Translated, it gives CASSFGHASYEQYF.

The V gene is TRBV7-2, the J gene TRBJ2-7; the D gene is possibly TRBD1 (5 bases). The CDR3 covers 16 residues. The V and J ends lost 2 bases and 0 bases respectively, with 14 bases between them. CDR1 SGHTA and CDR2 FQGNSA come from the germline V gene. The CDR3 sequence is CASSLNYRIPSYEQYF. CDR3 DNA sequence: TGTGCCAGCAGCTTAAACTACAGGATTCCCTCCTACGAGCAGTACTTC.

By share, this clone ranks as medium-sized. This chain connects TRBV5-6 to TRBJ1-5; D is unclear. Deletions cut 0 bases from V and 3 bases from J, with 4 bases between. The germline V gene has CDR1 SGHDT and CDR2 YYEEEE. The CDR3 is 13 amino acids. The CDR3 DNA reads as TGTGCCAGCAGCTTGGGAGTCAATCAGCCCCAGCATTTT. Protein: CASSLGVNQPQHF.

This clone is a singleton in its sample. The chain links TRBV29-1 to TRBJ1-5; D may be TRBD1 (5 bases). Germline values: CDR1 SQVTM, CDR2 ANQGSEA. Trimming shortened V by 4 bases and J by 3 bases, and 10 bases separated the two germline ends. The CDR3 covers 13 residues. The CDR3 sequence: CSVGYRPNQPQHF. The DNA of the CDR3 is TGCAGCGTTGGCTACAGGCCCAATCAGCCCCAGCATTTT.

The CDR3 loop reads CASREGSVAEAFF. The CDR3 bases are TGTGCCAGCAGGGAGGGGAGCGTCGCTGAAGCTTTCTTT. This chain uses TRBV7-2 with TRBJ1-1, with a weak D call TRBD1 (5 bases). The CDR3 length is 13 residues. Looked up from germline, CDR1 is SGHTA and CDR2 is FQGNSA. Trimming took off 6 bases at V and 6 bases at J, with 14 bases between the two ends.

This clone was counted once. The chain recombines TRBV4-3 with TRBJ1-2; no clear D gene. CDR3 size: 14 residues. Trimming removed 0 bases at V and 7 bases at J, with 12 bases between. Looked up from germline, CDR1 is LGHNA and CDR2 is YSLEER. The CDR3 loop is CASSQEFSTVGYTF. CDR3 coding DNA: TGCGCCAGCAGCCAAGAATTTAGTACTGTTGGCTACACCTTC.

Regarding this clone: One junction end disagrees with the germline gene, perhaps due to a read error. The chain combines TRBV6-1 with TRBJ2-2; 12 bases are a match to TRBD1. The CDR3 contains 17 residues. Looked up from germline, CDR1 is MNHNS and CDR2 is SASEGT. CDR3 sequence reads: CASSKAWGQGASGELFF. Here the CDR3 DNA reads TGTGCCAGCAGTAAAGCGTGGGGACAGGGGGCCTCCGGGGAGCTGTTTTTT.

This rearrangement joins TRBV5-1 to TRBJ2-3, with D unclear. The germline V gene has CDR1 SGHRS and CDR2 YFSETQ. The CDR3 is 14 amino acids. V lost 5 bases and J 0 bases, leaving 10 bases between the germline ends. The CDR3 nucleotides read TGCGCCAGCAGAAGCTACATAAGCACAGATACGCAGTATTTT. As protein: CASRSYISTDTQYF. The full variable domain, with the rest looked up from reference TRBV5-1 and TRBJ2-3, is KAGVTQTPRYLIKTRGQQVTLSCSPISGHRSVSWYQQTPGQGLQFLFEYFSETQRNKGNFPGRFSGRQFSNSRSEMNVSTLELGDSALYLCASRSYISTDTQYFGPGTRLTVL.

The gene calls are TRBV7-9 and TRBJ2-3, with D unresolved. This CDR3 has 17 residues. V lost 3 bases to trimming and J lost 2 bases, with 18 bases between them. Germline V gene lookup returns CDR1 SEHNR and CDR2 FQNEAQ (reference sequence). The DNA of the CDR3 is TGTGCCAGCAGCTTTACTTCCGGCCCACCGGCCACAGATACGCAGTATTTT. Protein sequence: CASSFTSGPPATDTQYF.

The V gene is TRBV6-5, the J gene TRBJ2-1; perhaps TRBD1 as D (6 bases). Germline V CDR1 and CDR2: MNHEY, SVGAGI. The CDR3 loop spans 14 amino acids. V was pared by 8 bases and J by 8 bases, with 19 bases between. The CDR3 DNA is TGTGCCAGCCCCCTGGTACAGGGTGGGGATGAGCAGTTCTTC. Protein sequence: CASPLVQGGDEQFF.

This clone came up once. V usage is TRBV7-9 and J usage is TRBJ2-2, with TRBD2 matching over 11 bases. The CDR3 is 18 residues long. Germline V gene data show CDR1 as SEHNR and CDR2 as FQNEAQ (reference sequence). Losses at the gene ends were 5 bases for V and 6 bases for J; bases not matched to a gene: 14. The DNA for the CDR3 is TGTGCCAGCAGCCACCCCAGTAGCGGGAGGGTCACAGCCGGGGAGCTGTTTTTT. It specifies CASSHPSSGRVTAGELFF. Supplemented by reference TRBV7-9 and TRBJ2-2, the full variable domain reads DTGVSQNPRHKITKRGQNVTFRCDPISEHNRLYWYRQTLGQGPEFLTYFQNEAQLEKSRLLSDRFSAERPKGSFSTLEIQRTEQGDSAMYLCASSHPSSGRVTAGELFFGEGSRLTVL.

The chain joins TRBV19 to TRBJ1-3, with D possibly being TRBD1 (5 bases). The CDR3 consists of 15 residues. Trimming took 2 bases from V and 2 from J, leaving 10 bases between them. From germline, CDR1 is LNHDA and CDR2 SQIVND (reference sequence). The chain's CDR3 is CASSITGTTGNTIYF. CDR3 coding DNA: TGTGCCAGTAGTATAACCGGGACGACTGGAAACACCATATATTTT. Variable domain in full (rest from reference TRBV19 and TRBJ1-3): DGGITQSPKYLFRKEGQNVTLSCEQNLNHDAMYWYRQDPGQGLRLIYYSQIVNDFQKGDIAEGYSVSREKKESFPLTVTSAQKNPTAFYLCASSITGTTGNTIYFGEGSWLTVV.

This chain links TRBV5-1 with TRBJ1-1; a weak D match, TRBD1 (5 bases). CDR3 size: 14 residues. CDR1 SGHRS and CDR2 YFSETQ come from the germline V gene. Trimming took 6 bases from V and 1 from J, leaving 13 bases between them. CDR3 DNA: TGCGCCAGCAAAATACAGGTTTCGAACACTGAAGCTTTCTTT. Translated: CASKIQVSNTEAFF.

The V and J genes are TRBV10-2 and TRBJ1-6; D unresolved. Per the germline V gene, CDR1 is WSHSY and CDR2 is SAAADI. The CDR3 spans 14 residues. Between the trimmed V and J ends, which lost 2 bases and 6 bases, there was a span of 8 bases. CDR3 in DNA: TGCGCCAGCAGTGAGCCGGCAATTAATTCACCCCTCCACTTT. Its protein product is CASSEPAINSPLHF.

This chain joins TRBV7-9 and TRBJ1-5, with D hard to call. CDR1 is SEHNR and CDR2 is FQNEAQ in the germline V gene (reference sequence). CDR3 length: 16 amino acids. V lost 1 base and J 0 bases, leaving 10 bases between the germline ends. In nucleotides, the CDR3 is TGTGCCAGCAGCTTAGGGAAGTCGGATAGCAATCAGCCCCAGCATTTT. It is translated as CASSLGKSDSNQPQHF.